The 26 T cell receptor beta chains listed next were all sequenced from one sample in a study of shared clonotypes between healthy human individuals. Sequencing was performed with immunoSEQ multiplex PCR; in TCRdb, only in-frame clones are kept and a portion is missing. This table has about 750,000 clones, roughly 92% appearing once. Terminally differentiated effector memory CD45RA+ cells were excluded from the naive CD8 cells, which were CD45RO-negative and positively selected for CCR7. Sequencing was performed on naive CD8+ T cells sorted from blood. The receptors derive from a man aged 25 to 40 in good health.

For the CDR3, the DNA is TGTGCCTGGAGTGCCCTGGGTGGGGGATATGAGCAGTTCTTC. The encoded protein is CAWSALGGGYEQFF. J is TRBJ2-1 and V is TRBV30, with D perhaps matching TRBD1 or TRBD2 (5 bases each). Germline CDR1 GTSNPN, CDR2 SVGIG (reference sequence). This CDR3 spans 14 amino acids. V was clipped by 1 base and J by 8 bases, with 15 bases between them.

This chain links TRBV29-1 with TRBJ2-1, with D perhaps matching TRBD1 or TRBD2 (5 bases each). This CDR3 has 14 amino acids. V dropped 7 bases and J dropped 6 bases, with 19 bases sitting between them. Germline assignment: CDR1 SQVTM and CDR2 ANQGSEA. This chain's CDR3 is CSATPGTLGNEQFF. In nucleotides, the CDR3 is TGCAGCGCCACGCCCGGGACCTTGGGCAATGAGCAGTTCTTC.

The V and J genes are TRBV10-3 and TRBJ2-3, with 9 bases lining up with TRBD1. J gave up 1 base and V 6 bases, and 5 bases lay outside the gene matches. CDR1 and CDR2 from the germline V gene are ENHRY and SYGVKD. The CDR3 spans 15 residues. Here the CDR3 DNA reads TGTGCCATCAGCCCCGGGACAGGGCGCACAGATACGCAGTATTTT. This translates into CAISPGTGRTDTQYF.

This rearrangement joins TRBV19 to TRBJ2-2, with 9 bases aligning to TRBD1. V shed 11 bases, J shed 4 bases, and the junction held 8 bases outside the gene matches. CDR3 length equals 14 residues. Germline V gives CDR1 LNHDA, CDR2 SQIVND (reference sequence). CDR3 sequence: CAVTGGWGTGELFF. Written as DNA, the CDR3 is TGTGCCGTAACAGGGGGCTGGGGCACCGGGGAGCTGTTTTTT. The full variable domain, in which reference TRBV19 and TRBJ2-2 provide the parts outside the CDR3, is DGGITQSPKYLFRKEGQNVTLSCEQNLNHDAMYWYRQDPGQGLRLIYYSQIVNDFQKGDIAEGYSVSREKKESFPLTVTSAQKNPTAFYLCAVTGGWGTGELFFGEGSRLTVL.

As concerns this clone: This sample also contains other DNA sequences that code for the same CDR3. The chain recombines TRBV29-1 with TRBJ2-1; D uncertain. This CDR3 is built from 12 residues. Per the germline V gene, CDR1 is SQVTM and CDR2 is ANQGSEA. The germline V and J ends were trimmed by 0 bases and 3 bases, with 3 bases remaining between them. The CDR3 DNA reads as TGCAGCGTTGAAGAGCGCTACAATGAGCAGTTCTTC. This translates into CSVEERYNEQFF.

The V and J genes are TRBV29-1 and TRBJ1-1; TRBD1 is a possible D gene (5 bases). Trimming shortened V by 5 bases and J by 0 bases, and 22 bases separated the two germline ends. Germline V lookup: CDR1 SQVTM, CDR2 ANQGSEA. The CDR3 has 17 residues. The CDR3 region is CSVRSLTAFFMNTEAFF. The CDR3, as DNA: TGCAGCGTTAGAAGTTTGACAGCCTTTTTTATGAACACTGAAGCTTTCTTT. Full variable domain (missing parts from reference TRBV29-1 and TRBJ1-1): SAVISQKPSRDICQRGTSLTIQCQVDSQVTMMFWYRQQPGQSLTLIATANQGSEATYESGFVIDKFPISRPNLTFSTLTVSNMSPEDSSIYLCSVRSLTAFFMNTEAFFGQGTRLTVV.

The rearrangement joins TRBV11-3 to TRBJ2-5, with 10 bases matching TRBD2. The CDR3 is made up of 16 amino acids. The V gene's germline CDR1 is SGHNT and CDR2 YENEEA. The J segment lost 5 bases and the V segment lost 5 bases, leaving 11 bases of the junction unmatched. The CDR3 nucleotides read TGTGCCAGCAGCGCATCTAGCGGGAGCCTTGGGGAGACCCAGTACTTC. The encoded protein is CASSASSGSLGETQYF.

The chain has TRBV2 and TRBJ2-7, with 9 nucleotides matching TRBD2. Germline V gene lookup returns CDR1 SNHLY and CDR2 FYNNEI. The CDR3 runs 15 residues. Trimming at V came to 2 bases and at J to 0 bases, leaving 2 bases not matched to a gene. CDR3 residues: CASSEWREGSYEQYF. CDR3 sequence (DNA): TGTGCCAGCAGTGAATGGCGGGAGGGCTCCTACGAGCAGTACTTC.

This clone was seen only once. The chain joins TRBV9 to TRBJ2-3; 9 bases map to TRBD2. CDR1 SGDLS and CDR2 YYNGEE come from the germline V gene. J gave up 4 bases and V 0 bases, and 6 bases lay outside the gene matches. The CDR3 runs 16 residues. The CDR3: CASSVEIAGAPDTQYF. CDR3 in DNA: TGTGCCAGCAGCGTAGAGATAGCGGGAGCACCAGATACGCAGTATTTT. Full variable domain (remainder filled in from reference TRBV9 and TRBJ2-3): DSGVTQTPKHLITATGQRVTLRCSPRSGDLSVYWYQQSLDQGLQFLIQYYNGEERAKGNILERFSAQQFPDLHSELNLSSLELGDSALYFCASSVEIAGAPDTQYFGPGTRLTVL.

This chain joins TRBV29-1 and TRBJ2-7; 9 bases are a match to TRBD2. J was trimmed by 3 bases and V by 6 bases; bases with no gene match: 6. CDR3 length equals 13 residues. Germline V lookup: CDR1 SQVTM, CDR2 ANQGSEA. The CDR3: CSVWGTSFYEQYF. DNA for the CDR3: TGCAGCGTCTGGGGGACTAGCTTCTACGAGCAGTACTTC.

The DNA of the CDR3 is TGTGCCAGCAGCGCCAGACAGGGGGAATACGAGCAGTACTTC. Protein sequence: CASSARQGEYEQYF. The V gene is TRBV9, the J gene TRBJ2-7, with TRBD1 matching over 9 bases. CDR1 and CDR2 from the germline V gene are SGDLS and YYNGEE. J gave up 4 bases and V 3 bases, and 5 bases lay outside the gene matches. CDR3 length equals 14 residues.

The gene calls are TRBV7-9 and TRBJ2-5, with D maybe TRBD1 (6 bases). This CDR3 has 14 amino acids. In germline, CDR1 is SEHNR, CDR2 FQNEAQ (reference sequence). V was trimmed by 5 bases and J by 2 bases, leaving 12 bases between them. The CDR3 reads CASSPGTPQETQYF. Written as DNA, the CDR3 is TGTGCCAGCAGCCCGGGGACACCACAAGAGACCCAGTACTTC.

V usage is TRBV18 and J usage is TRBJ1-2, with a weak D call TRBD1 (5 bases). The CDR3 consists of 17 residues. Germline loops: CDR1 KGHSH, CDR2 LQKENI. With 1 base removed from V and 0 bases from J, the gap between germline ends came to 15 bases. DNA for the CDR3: TGTGCCAGCTCACCACGGGTGCAGGGATGGACTAACTATGGCTACACCTTC. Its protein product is CASSPRVQGWTNYGYTF.

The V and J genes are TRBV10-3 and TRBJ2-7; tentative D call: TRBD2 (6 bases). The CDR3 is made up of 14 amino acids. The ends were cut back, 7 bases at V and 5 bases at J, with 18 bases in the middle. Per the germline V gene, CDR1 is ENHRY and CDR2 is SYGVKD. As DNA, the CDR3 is TGTGCCATCAATAGTCCCGGGGAGGTCAACGAGCAGTACTTC. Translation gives CAINSPGEVNEQYF.

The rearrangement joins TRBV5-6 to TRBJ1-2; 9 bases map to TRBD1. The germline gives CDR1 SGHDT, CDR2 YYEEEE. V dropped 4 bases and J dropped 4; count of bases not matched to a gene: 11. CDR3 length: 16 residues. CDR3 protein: CASSGPGQGFIYGYTF. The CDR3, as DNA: TGTGCCAGCAGCGGCCCGGGACAGGGATTTATCTATGGCTACACCTTC.

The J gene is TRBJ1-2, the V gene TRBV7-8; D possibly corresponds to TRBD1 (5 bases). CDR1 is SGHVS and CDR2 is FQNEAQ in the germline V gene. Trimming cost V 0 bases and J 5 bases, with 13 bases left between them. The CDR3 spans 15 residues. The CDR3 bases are TGTGCCAGCAGCTTAGCGCCTAGGGGAGAGTATGGCTACACCTTC. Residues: CASSLAPRGEYGYTF.

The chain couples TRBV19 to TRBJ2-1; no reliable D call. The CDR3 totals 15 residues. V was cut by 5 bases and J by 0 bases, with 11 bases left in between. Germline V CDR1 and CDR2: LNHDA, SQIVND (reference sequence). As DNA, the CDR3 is TGTGCCAGTAGTCTGACACATTCCTCCTACAATGAGCAGTTCTTC. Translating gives CASSLTHSSYNEQFF. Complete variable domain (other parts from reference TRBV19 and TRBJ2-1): DGGITQSPKYLFRKEGQNVTLSCEQNLNHDAMYWYRQDPGQGLRLIYYSQIVNDFQKGDIAEGYSVSREKKESFPLTVTSAQKNPTAFYLCASSLTHSSYNEQFFGPGTRLTVL.

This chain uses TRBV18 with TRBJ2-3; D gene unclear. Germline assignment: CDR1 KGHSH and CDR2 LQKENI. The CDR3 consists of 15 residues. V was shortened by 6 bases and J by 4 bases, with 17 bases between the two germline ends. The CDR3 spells CASSPRPDFSDTQYF. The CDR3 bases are TGTGCCAGCTCCCCGCGCCCCGATTTTTCAGATACGCAGTATTTT.

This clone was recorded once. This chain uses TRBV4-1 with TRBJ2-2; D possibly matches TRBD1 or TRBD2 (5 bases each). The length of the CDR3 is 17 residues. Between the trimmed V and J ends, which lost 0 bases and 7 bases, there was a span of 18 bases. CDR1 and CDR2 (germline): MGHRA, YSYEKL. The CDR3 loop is CASSQDIGRGAGGELFF. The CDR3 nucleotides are TGCGCCAGCAGCCAAGATATTGGTCGAGGGGCCGGCGGGGAGCTGTTTTTT.

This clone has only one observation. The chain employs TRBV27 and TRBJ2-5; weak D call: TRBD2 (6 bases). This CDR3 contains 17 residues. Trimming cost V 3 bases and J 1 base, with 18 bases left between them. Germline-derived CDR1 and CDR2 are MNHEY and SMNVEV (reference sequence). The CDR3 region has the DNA TGTGCCAGCAGTTTGAGTAGCGGAGACAACCCCCAAGAGACCCAGTACTTC. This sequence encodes CASSLSSGDNPQETQYF.

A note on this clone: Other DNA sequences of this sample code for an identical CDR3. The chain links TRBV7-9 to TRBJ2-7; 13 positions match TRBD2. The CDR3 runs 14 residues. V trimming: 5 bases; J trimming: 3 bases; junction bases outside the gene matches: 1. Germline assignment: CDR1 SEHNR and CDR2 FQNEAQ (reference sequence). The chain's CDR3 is CASSRTSGSYEQYF. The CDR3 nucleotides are TGTGCCAGCAGCCGGACTAGCGGGAGCTACGAGCAGTACTTC. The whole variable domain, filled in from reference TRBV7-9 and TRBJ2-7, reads DTGVSQNPRHKITKRGQNVTFRCDPISEHNRLYWYRQTLGQGPEFLTYFQNEAQLEKSRLLSDRFSAERPKGSFSTLEIQRTEQGDSAMYLCASSRTSGSYEQYFGPGTRLTVT.

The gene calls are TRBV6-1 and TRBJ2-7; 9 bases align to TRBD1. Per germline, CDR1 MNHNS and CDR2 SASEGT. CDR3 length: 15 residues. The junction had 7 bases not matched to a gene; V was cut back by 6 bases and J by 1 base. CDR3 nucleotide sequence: TGTGCCAGCAGAGCTGGGGACAGGGCTTCCTACGAGCAGTACTTC. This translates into CASRAGDRASYEQYF.

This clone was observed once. The CDR3 sequence is CASSHGLADYNEQFF. CDR3 DNA: TGTGCCAGCAGCCACGGACTAGCGGATTACAATGAGCAGTTCTTC. The rearrangement joins TRBV7-2 to TRBJ2-1; 10 bases fit TRBD2. Per germline, CDR1 SGHTA and CDR2 FQGNSA. With 5 bases clipped from V and 4 bases from J, the junction kept 5 bases outside the gene matches. The CDR3 length is 15 residues.

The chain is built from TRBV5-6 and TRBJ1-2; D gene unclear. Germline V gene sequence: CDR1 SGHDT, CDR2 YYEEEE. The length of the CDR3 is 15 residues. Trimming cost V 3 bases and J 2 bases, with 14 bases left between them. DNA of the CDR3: TGTGCCAGCAGCTCCGAACTTTCACCAAACTATGGCTACACCTTC. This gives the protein CASSSELSPNYGYTF. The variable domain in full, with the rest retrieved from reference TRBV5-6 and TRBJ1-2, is DAGVTQSPTHLIKTRGQQVTLRCSPKSGHDTVSWYQQALGQGPQFIFQYYEEEERQRGNFPDRFSGHQFPNYSSELNVNALLLGDSALYLCASSSELSPNYGYTFGSGTRLTVV.

The CDR3 reads CASSSLTTGDTQYF. CDR3 DNA: TGTGCCAGCAGCTCCCTCACCACTGGAGATACGCAGTATTTT. This rearrangement joins TRBV7-6 to TRBJ2-3, with D hard to call. Trimming pared 4 bases from V and 5 bases from J, leaving 13 bases between. The CDR3 is 14 residues long. CDR1 and CDR2 from the germline V gene are SGHVS and FNYEAQ.

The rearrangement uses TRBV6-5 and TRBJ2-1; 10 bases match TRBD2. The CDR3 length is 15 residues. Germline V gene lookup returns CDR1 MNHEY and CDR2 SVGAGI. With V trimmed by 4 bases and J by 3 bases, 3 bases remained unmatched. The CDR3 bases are TGTGCCAGCAGTTTGACTAGCGGGTTCTACAATGAGCAGTTCTTC. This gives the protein CASSLTSGFYNEQFF.